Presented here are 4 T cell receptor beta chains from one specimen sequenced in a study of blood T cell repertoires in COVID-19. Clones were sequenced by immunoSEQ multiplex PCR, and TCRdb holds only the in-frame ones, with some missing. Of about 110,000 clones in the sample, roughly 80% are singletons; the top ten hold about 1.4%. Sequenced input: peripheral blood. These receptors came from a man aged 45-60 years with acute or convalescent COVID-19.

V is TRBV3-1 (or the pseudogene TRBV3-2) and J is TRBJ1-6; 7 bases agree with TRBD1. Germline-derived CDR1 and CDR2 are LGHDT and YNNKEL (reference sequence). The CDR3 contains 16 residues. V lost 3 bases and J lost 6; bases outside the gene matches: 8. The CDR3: CASSHNRGRGNSPLHF. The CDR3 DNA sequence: TGTGCCAGCAGCCACAACAGGGGACGTGGTAATTCACCCCTCCACTTT.

This chain's CDR3 is CASSLLQNSYEQYF. The CDR3 coding sequence is TGTGCCAGCAGCTTGCTCCAGAACTCCTACGAGCAGTACTTC. This chain connects TRBV7-6 to TRBJ2-7; D not certain. Germline assignment: CDR1 SGHVS and CDR2 FNYEAQ. Trimming removed 3 bases at V and 0 bases at J, with 9 bases between. This CDR3 is 14 amino acids long.

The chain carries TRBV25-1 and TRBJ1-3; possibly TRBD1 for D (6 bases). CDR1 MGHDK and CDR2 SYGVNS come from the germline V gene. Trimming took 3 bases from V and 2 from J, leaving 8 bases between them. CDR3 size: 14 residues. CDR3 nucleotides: TGTGCCAGCAGTGATACAGGGCCTGGAAACACCATATATTTT. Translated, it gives CASSDTGPGNTIYF.

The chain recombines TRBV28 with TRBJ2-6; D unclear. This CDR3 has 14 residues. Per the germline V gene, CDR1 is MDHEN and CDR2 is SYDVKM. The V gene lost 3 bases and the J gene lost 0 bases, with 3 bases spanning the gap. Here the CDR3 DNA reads TGTGCCAGCAGTTTTATCTCTGGGGCCAACGTCCTGACTTTC. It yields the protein CASSFISGANVLTF.